Shown below are 10 T cell receptor beta chains from a single sample sequenced in a study of blood T cell repertoires in COVID-19. Sequencing was performed with immunoSEQ multiplex PCR; in TCRdb, only in-frame clones are kept and a portion is missing. The table lists over 40,000 clones, 85% to 90% of them singletons. Input material: peripheral blood. These receptors were obtained from a human donor in a cohort sampled during active COVID-19.

The rearrangement links TRBV5-8 to TRBJ2-1, with TRBD2 identical over 12 bases. The CDR3 consists of 19 residues. The junction had 13 bases not matched to a gene; V was cut back by 6 bases and J by 0 bases. Germline lookup yields CDR1 SGHTS and CDR2 YDEGEE. The CDR3 protein is CASIKGGLAGGSSYNEQFF. The CDR3 DNA sequence: TGTGCCAGCATCAAGGGGGGACTAGCGGGTGGGAGCTCCTACAATGAGCAGTTCTTC.

V is TRBV7-6 and J is TRBJ2-1; 8 nucleotides agree with TRBD2. V trimming: 2 bases; J trimming: 2 bases; junction bases outside the gene matches: 5. Germline-derived CDR1 and CDR2 are SGHVS and FNYEAQ. This CDR3 region has 16 residues. For the CDR3, the DNA is TGTGCCAGCAGCTTACAGAGCGGGGGAACCTACAATGAGCAGTTCTTC. It codes for CASSLQSGGTYNEQFF.

The chain has TRBV19 and TRBJ2-3; TRBD1 matches at 8 bases. The CDR3 has 15 amino acids. J gave up 5 bases and V 3 bases, and 7 bases lay outside the gene matches. Germline V gene data show CDR1 as LNHDA and CDR2 as SQIVND (reference sequence). Here the CDR3 reads CASSMEAGGIDTQYF. Written as DNA, the CDR3 is TGTGCCAGTAGTATGGAGGCAGGGGGCATAGATACGCAGTATTTT.

The gene calls are TRBV4-3 and TRBJ2-1, with no clear D. The CDR3 has 16 residues. V shed 0 bases and J shed 7 bases, with 16 bases lying between them. Per the germline V gene, CDR1 is LGHNA and CDR2 is YSLEER. The CDR3 reads CASSQEPRVSENEQFF. CDR3 sequence (DNA): TGCGCCAGCAGCCAAGAGCCTCGGGTGTCGGAGAATGAGCAGTTCTTC.

The CDR3: CASSQGINNEQFF. CDR3 coding DNA: TGTGCCAGCAGCCAAGGTATTAACAATGAGCAGTTCTTC. This chain uses TRBV14 with TRBJ2-1; no firm D call. Germline V gene sequence: CDR1 SGHDN, CDR2 FVKESK. The CDR3 sequence is 13 residues long. V lost 1 base and J lost 5, with 6 bases in between.

The chain is built from TRBV5-1 and TRBJ1-6; 8 bases align to TRBD1. The CDR3 sequence is 16 residues long. The germline V gene encodes CDR1 SGHRS and CDR2 YFSETQ. The ends lost 4 bases at V and 5 bases at J; junction bases unmatched: 8. In DNA, the CDR3 is TGCGCCAGCAGCCTACTTGGACAGGGAAATAATTCACCCCTCCACTTT. This encodes CASSLLGQGNNSPLHF. Supplemented by reference TRBV5-1 and TRBJ1-6, the full variable domain reads KAGVTQTPRYLIKTRGQQVTLSCSPISGHRSVSWYQQTPGQGLQFLFEYFSETQRNKGNFPGRFSGRQFSNSRSEMNVSTLELGDSALYLCASSLLGQGNNSPLHFGNGTRLTVT.

The rearrangement uses TRBV6-4 and TRBJ2-3; D ambiguous. This CDR3 has 15 residues. Trimming removed 6 bases at V and 2 bases at J, with 15 bases between. Germline CDR1 is MRHNA and CDR2 is SNTAGT. CDR3 residues: CASRTQVDYTDTQYF. DNA for the CDR3: TGTGCCAGCAGGACTCAAGTGGATTACACAGATACGCAGTATTTT.

This chain uses TRBV6-1 with TRBJ1-1; the D is unclear. CDR3 length: 13 residues. Germline CDR1 and CDR2: MNHNS and SASEGT. V was trimmed by 3 bases and J by 10 bases, leaving 15 bases between them. DNA for the CDR3: TGTGCCAGCAGTGAGAGGGCGGGCCTTGGAGCTTTCTTT. It translates to CASSERAGLGAFF.

The chain links TRBV5-1 to TRBJ2-7; 7 nucleotides line up with TRBD1. Losses at the gene ends were 2 bases for V and 0 bases for J; bases not matched to a gene: 2. Germline V gene lookup returns CDR1 SGHRS and CDR2 YFSETQ. The CDR3 loop spans 14 amino acids. The CDR3, as DNA: TGCGCCAGCAGCTTAGGGACAGACTCCTACGAGCAGTACTTC. It translates to CASSLGTDSYEQYF.

The chain couples TRBV5-1 to TRBJ1-2; 8 nucleotides line up with TRBD1. Unmatched junction bases numbered 10, after V lost 4 bases and J lost 2 bases. CDR3 length: 16 amino acids. Germline V lookup: CDR1 SGHRS, CDR2 YFSETQ. CDR3 loop: CASSRGTGTRNYGYTF. CDR3 sequence (DNA): TGCGCCAGCAGCCGGGGGACAGGCACTAGGAACTATGGCTACACCTTC.